The clone carrying this T cell receptor beta chain was found many times. The source of the sample is a study of T cells in Graves' hyperthyroidism and ophthalmopathy. Diagnostic assessment was based on clinical symptoms, serum thyroxine and TRAb, thyroid ultrasound and orbital computed tomography. CDR3 length: 14 amino acids. Germline-derived CDR1 and CDR2 are LGHDT and YNNKEL (reference sequence). Trimming at V came to 9 bases and at J to 4 bases, leaving 4 bases not matched to a gene. The CDR3 regions of TCR beta were amplified from RNA transcripts. The HTBI primer set drove a first-round RT-PCR of the TCR CDR3. One entry per CDR3 protein results from TCRdb running MiXCR on the multiplex PCR reads. The sample has roughly 550,000 distinct CDR3 sequences, about 16% seen once.

The sequenced sample consisted of blood. The chain combines TRBV3-1 with TRBJ2-3, with TRBD2 identical over 13 bases. The TCR was taken from a woman in her twenties or thirties with Graves' ophthalmopathy. The CDR3 region has the DNA TGTGCCAGTACTAGCGGGAGGGCCCCAGATACGCAGTATTTT. Encoded protein: CASTSGRAPDTQYF.